The rows below give T cell receptor beta chains drawn from one sample of a study of cytomegalovirus exposure and HLA in healthy donors. The data were produced by immunoSEQ multiplex PCR, yet TCRdb's version contains in-frame clones alone and is incomplete. Among about 150,000 clones, around 72% were seen once, and the ten largest hold over 3%. Material for sequencing was PBMCs. The source of these receptors is a woman in her forties or fifties in good health and CMV-seropositive. The CDR3 runs from the conserved cysteine through the conserved F or W. Each record gives: D gene, clone size, J gene, V gene, CDR3 protein. The D gene is left open where the match is weak. The size entry is marked missing in some rows and otherwise reads once, few, many or a size class.

D: TRBD2
size: NA
J: TRBJ2-5
V: TRBV11-2
CDR3: CASSPGTSGGAYQETQYF

D: TRBD2
size: NA
J: TRBJ2-3
V: TRBV2
CDR3: CARGTSVLTDTQYF

D: NA
size: NA
J: TRBJ2-7
V: TRBV2
CDR3: CASRAYYEQYF

D: NA
size: few
J: TRBJ2-7
V: TRBV20-1
CDR3: CSAAAASEQYF

D: NA
size: NA
J: TRBJ1-2
V: TRBV5-4
CDR3: CASSLGIGGADYGYTF

D: TRBD2
size: NA
J: TRBJ2-5
V: TRBV2
CDR3: CASSGRAGEGETQYF

D: NA
size: NA
J: TRBJ2-1
V: TRBV21-1
CDR3: CASSKALGPQRGGYNEQFF

D: NA
size: NA
J: TRBJ1-5
V: TRBV19
CDR3: CASSHRGAQPQHF

D: NA
size: NA
J: TRBJ2-7
V: TRBV9
CDR3: CASSVAWGDGEQYF

D: NA
size: few
J: TRBJ2-5
V: TRBV5-8
CDR3: CASSLGLGRETQYF

D: TRBD1
size: NA
J: TRBJ1-2
V: TRBV7-2
CDR3: CASSLSGTGGLPPYGYTF

D: NA
size: NA
J: TRBJ2-7
V: TRBV11-3
CDR3: CASSLGEEGSYEQYF

D: TRBD1
size: NA
J: TRBJ2-2
V: TRBV6-1
CDR3: CASRWTGGPGELFF

D: TRBD1
size: once
J: TRBJ2-1
V: TRBV13
CDR3: CASSFGQGAGNEQFF

D: NA
size: NA
J: TRBJ1-1
V: TRBV29-1
CDR3: CSVSGDTEAFF

D: TRBD1
size: NA
J: TRBJ1-6
V: TRBV10-3
CDR3: CAISESGGPSPLHF

D: TRBD2
size: NA
J: TRBJ2-1
V: TRBV7-2
CDR3: CASSLVSGGTYNEQFF

D: TRBD2
size: once
J: TRBJ2-7
V: TRBV7-2
CDR3: CASSLSPSGTIYEQYF

D: TRBD1
size: NA
J: TRBJ2-1
V: TRBV5-6
CDR3: CASSPVPGQAYEQFF

D: NA
size: NA
J: TRBJ1-2
V: TRBV18
CDR3: CASSPPAAWGYTF

D: NA
size: NA
J: TRBJ2-2
V: TRBV28
CDR3: CASSPGRGPTGELFF

D: NA
size: NA
J: TRBJ2-5
V: TRBV11-3
CDR3: CASSLGPEVVETQYF

D: NA
size: NA
J: TRBJ1-6
V: TRBV5-4
CDR3: CASSYAGHNSPLHF

D: TRBD2
size: once
J: TRBJ2-5
V: TRBV5-1
CDR3: CASSPRTSAQETQYF

D: NA
size: NA
J: TRBJ1-5
V: TRBV19
CDR3: CASSITREHQHF

D: NA
size: NA
J: TRBJ2-5
V: TRBV14
CDR3: CASSQYAGQETQYF

D: NA
size: NA
J: TRBJ2-7
V: TRBV11-3
CDR3: CASSLDFSRSYEQYF

D: TRBD1
size: NA
J: TRBJ1-1
V: TRBV6-5
CDR3: CASSWDRGTEAFF

D: NA
size: NA
J: TRBJ1-2
V: TRBV19
CDR3: CASSEANYGYTF

D: TRBD1
size: NA
J: TRBJ1-2
V: TRBV19
CDR3: CASSMGTGPRGYTF

D: TRBD2
size: NA
J: TRBJ2-1
V: TRBV6-5
CDR3: CASSLVAGGYNEQFF

D: TRBD1
size: NA
J: TRBJ2-1
V: TRBV4-3
CDR3: CASSPGQGFNEQFF

D: NA
size: NA
J: TRBJ2-3
V: TRBV9
CDR3: CASSPRSKTDTQYF

D: NA
size: NA
J: TRBJ2-3
V: TRBV4-2
CDR3: CASSQGVASTDTQYF

D: NA
size: few
J: TRBJ1-1
V: TRBV29-1
CDR3: CSARAVNTEAFF

D: TRBD2
size: once
J: TRBJ2-1
V: TRBV7-2
CDR3: CASSFGLAVRGHEQFF

D: NA
size: NA
J: NA
V: TRBV6-6
CDR3: CATGPGRDEQYF

D: TRBD2
size: NA
J: TRBJ2-3
V: TRBV2
CDR3: CASRPLAGVSTDTQYF

D: TRBD1
size: NA
J: TRBJ1-5
V: TRBV18
CDR3: CASSPDRTYQPQHF

D: NA
size: NA
J: TRBJ1-1
V: TRBV9
CDR3: CASSAQGGTEAFF

D: TRBD1
size: NA
J: TRBJ1-1
V: TRBV29-1
CDR3: CSVEDWDRLNTEAFF

D: NA
size: once
J: TRBJ2-1
V: TRBV5-1
CDR3: CASLPRGGAYNEQFF

D: TRBD1
size: few
J: TRBJ2-1
V: TRBV29-1
CDR3: CSVEPGQGAGEQFF

D: TRBD1
size: NA
J: TRBJ1-4
V: TRBV27
CDR3: CATRPDRGNEKLFF

D: NA
size: NA
J: TRBJ1-4
V: TRBV13
CDR3: CASSPYTGEKLFF

D: TRBD1
size: few
J: TRBJ1-1
V: TRBV10-3
CDR3: CAISEGQGARFDTEAFF

D: TRBD1
size: NA
J: TRBJ2-5
V: TRBV18
CDR3: CASSEDRGRETQYF

D: TRBD1
size: NA
J: TRBJ2-1
V: TRBV18
CDR3: CASSAGTGGYNEQFF

D: NA
size: NA
J: TRBJ2-1
V: TRBV19
CDR3: CASSASESYNEQFF

D: NA
size: NA
J: TRBJ1-5
V: TRBV28
CDR3: CASRTRRRNQPQHF

D: TRBD1
size: NA
J: TRBJ2-2
V: TRBV7-2
CDR3: CASSPRDSYTGELFF

D: NA
size: NA
J: TRBJ1-1
V: TRBV4-3
CDR3: CASSQGTGFGTEAFF

D: NA
size: NA
J: TRBJ1-1
V: TRBV10-1
CDR3: CASSTGLGTEAFF

D: NA
size: NA
J: TRBJ2-6
V: TRBV4-3
CDR3: CASSQDGGANVLTF

D: NA
size: NA
J: TRBJ2-3
V: TRBV2
CDR3: CASSATSSTDTQYF

D: NA
size: few
J: TRBJ2-7
V: TRBV27
CDR3: CASSSDSSYEQYF

D: NA
size: NA
J: TRBJ2-2
V: TRBV30
CDR3: CAWSPTGITGELFF

D: TRBD2
size: NA
J: TRBJ2-1
V: TRBV7-2
CDR3: CASSLERGQRGGSYNEQFF

D: NA
size: NA
J: TRBJ2-1
V: TRBV28
CDR3: CASSPGGSYNEQFF